Shown below are 5 T cell receptor beta chains from a single sample sequenced in a study of CD8+ T cells in alopecia areata. Investigators isolated RNA and reverse transcribed it into cDNA to act as the sequencing template. Only in-frame clones appear in the TCRdb table, and some are missing; sequencing was by immunoSEQ multiplex PCR. This sample yields 150,000 or so clones, of which roughly 50% are seen a single time; approximately 4.3% belongs to the top ten. What was sequenced was CD4+ T cells sorted from blood. The receptors here all came from a human donor in good health.

This clone appeared many times. The rearrangement links TRBV11-2 to TRBJ1-2; tentative D call: TRBD1 (5 bases). This CDR3 comprises 13 residues. V gave up 1 base and J gave up 6 bases, with 9 bases separating them. Germline values: CDR1 SGHAT, CDR2 FQNNGV. The CDR3 here is CASSLGQLDGYTF. The DNA for the CDR3 is TGTGCCAGCAGCTTAGGACAGTTGGATGGCTACACCTTC.

By frequency in the sample, this clone is medium-sized (0.01 to 0.1%). Other DNA sequences in this specimen translate into the identical CDR3. The rearrangement uses TRBV5-1 and TRBJ1-1; TRBD1 agrees at 9 bases. Germline V CDR1 and CDR2: SGHRS, YFSETQ. This CDR3 is built from 14 residues. J lost 4 bases, V lost 4 bases, and 5 bases had no gene match. The CDR3 is CASSTSDRGTEAFF. The CDR3 nucleotides read TGCGCCAGCAGCACCTCGGACAGGGGCACTGAAGCTTTCTTT.

This clone was found a few times. This chain connects TRBV29-1 to TRBJ2-3; 10 bases are shared with TRBD2. The length of the CDR3 is 18 residues. Trimming removed 3 bases from V and 2 bases from J; junction bases left unmatched: 14. Per germline, CDR1 SQVTM and CDR2 ANQGSEA. This CDR3 is CSVDEIAASGRTTDTQYF. The CDR3 DNA is TGCAGCGTTGATGAAATCGCGGCTAGCGGGAGAACCACAGATACGCAGTATTTT.

The V call is TRBV5-1, the J call TRBJ2-1, with D unclear. CDR1 and CDR2 (germline): SGHRS, YFSETQ. V was pared by 1 base and J by 2 bases, with 4 bases between. CDR3 length equals 13 residues. This CDR3 is CASSLPPYNEQFF. The CDR3 DNA reads as TGCGCCAGCAGCTTGCCCCCCTACAATGAGCAGTTCTTC. The variable domain in full, completed from reference TRBV5-1 and TRBJ2-1, reads KAGVTQTPRYLIKTRGQQVTLSCSPISGHRSVSWYQQTPGQGLQFLFEYFSETQRNKGNFPGRFSGRQFSNSRSEMNVSTLELGDSALYLCASSLPPYNEQFFGPGTRLTVL.

A remark on this clone: Other DNA sequences from this sample encode an identical CDR3 as well. The chain carries TRBV29-1 and TRBJ2-5; 7 bases agree with TRBD2. CDR1 SQVTM and CDR2 ANQGSEA come from the germline V gene. Germline trimming cut 7 bases from V and 2 bases from J; bases unmatched to any gene: 7. The CDR3 runs 13 residues. This CDR3 reads CSGGGRLQETQYF. Here the CDR3 DNA reads TGCAGCGGGGGGGGTAGACTGCAAGAGACCCAGTACTTC. Full variable domain (outside the CDR3, taken from reference TRBV29-1 and TRBJ2-5): SAVISQKPSRDICQRGTSLTIQCQVDSQVTMMFWYRQQPGQSLTLIATANQGSEATYESGFVIDKFPISRPNLTFSTLTVSNMSPEDSSIYLCSGGGRLQETQYFGPGTRLLVL.